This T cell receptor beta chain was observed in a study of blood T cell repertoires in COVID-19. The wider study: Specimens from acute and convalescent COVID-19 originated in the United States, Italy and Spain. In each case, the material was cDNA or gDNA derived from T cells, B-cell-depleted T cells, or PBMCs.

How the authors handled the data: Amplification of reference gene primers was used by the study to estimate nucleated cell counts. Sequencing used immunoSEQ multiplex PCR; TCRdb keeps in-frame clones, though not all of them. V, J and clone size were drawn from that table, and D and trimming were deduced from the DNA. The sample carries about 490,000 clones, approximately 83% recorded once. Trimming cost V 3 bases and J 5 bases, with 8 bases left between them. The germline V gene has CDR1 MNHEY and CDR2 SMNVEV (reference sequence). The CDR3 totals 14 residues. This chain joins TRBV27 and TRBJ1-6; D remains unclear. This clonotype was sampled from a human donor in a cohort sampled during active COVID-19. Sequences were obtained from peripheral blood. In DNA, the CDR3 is TGTGCCAGCAGTTTTGGGCAGAATAATTCACCCCTCCACTTT. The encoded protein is CASSFGQNNSPLHF.